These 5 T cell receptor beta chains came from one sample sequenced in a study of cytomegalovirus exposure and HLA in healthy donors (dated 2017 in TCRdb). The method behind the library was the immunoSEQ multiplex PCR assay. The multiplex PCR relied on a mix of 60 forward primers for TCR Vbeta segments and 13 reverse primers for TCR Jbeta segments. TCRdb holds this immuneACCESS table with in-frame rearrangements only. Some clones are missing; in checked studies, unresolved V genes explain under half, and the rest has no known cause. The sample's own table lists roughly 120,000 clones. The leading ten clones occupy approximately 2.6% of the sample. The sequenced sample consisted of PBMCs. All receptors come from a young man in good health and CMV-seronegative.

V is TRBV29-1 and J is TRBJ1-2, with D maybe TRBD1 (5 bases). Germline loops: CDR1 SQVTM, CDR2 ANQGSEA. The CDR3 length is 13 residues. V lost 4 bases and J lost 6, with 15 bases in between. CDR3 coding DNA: TGCAGCGTTGGGGGAGGGGCTGAGCATGGCTACACCTTC. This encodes CSVGGGAEHGYTF.

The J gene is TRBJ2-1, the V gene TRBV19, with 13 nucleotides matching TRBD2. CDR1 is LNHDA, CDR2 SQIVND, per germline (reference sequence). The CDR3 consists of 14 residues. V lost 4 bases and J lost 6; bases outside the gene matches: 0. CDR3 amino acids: CASSRTSGSNEQFF. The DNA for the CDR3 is TGTGCCAGTAGTAGGACTAGCGGGAGCAATGAGCAGTTCTTC.

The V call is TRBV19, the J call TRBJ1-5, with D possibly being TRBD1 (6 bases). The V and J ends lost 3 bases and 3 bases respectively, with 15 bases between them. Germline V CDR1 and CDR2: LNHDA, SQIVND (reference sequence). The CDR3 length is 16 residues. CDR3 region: CASSIGRQAPNQPQHF. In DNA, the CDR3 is TGTGCCAGTAGTATTGGTCGACAGGCTCCCAATCAGCCCCAGCATTTT.

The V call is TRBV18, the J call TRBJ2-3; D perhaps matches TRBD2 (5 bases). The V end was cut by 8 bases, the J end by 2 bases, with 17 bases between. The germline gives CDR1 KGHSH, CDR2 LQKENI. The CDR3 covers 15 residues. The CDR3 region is CASLPGIVHTDTQYF. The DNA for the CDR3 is TGTGCCAGCCTACCCGGGATCGTCCACACAGATACGCAGTATTTT.

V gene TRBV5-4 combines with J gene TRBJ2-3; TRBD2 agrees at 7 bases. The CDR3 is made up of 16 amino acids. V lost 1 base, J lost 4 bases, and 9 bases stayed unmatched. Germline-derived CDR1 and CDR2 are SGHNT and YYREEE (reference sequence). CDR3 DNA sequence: TGTGCCAGCAGCTTGAATACGGGGGGTAGGCCAGATACGCAGTATTTT. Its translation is CASSLNTGGRPDTQYF.